This is a list of T cell receptor beta chains from one sample in a study of T cell clonotyping in hematopoietic cell transplantation. TCRdb's copy holds only in-frame clones and misses some; the assay was immunoSEQ multiplex PCR. The table records more than 2,500 clones, roughly 95% of them present only once. The sequences come from peripheral blood mononuclear cells, collected before stem cell transplant. These receptors originate from a woman aged 45-65 years with chronic myeloid leukemia. Some clones in this sample may be carry-over from other donors' samples. Both conserved end residues are part of each CDR3. The order of the fields is D gene, J gene, V gene, CDR3 protein, CDR3 DNA. A D gene is named only where the DNA matches it firmly.

TRBD1 | TRBJ2-2 | TRBV19 | CASSIRTGKTGELFF | TGTGCCAGTAGTATTAGGACAGGGAAGACCGGGGAGCTGTTTTTT
. | TRBJ2-5 | TRBV4-3 | CASSPSAGLRDWETQYF | TGCGCCAGCAGCCCCTCCGCGGGTCTCAGGGACTGGGAGACCCAGTACTTC
. | TRBJ1-1 | TRBV19 | CASGEGQYSEAFF | TGTGCCAGCGGCGAGGGCCAATATTCTGAAGCTTTCTTT
. | TRBJ1-4 | TRBV28 | CASSFPSADEKLFF | TGTGCCAGCAGTTTCCCCAGCGCTGATGAAAAACTGTTTTTT
. | TRBJ1-6 | TRBV4-2 | CASSPTNYNSPLHF | TGTGCCAGCAGCCCAACAAATTATAATTCACCCCTCCACTTT
. | TRBJ1-5 | TRBV27 | CASSKGQGHNQPQHF | TGTGCCAGCAGTAAGGGACAAGGGCACAATCAGCCCCAGCATTTT
. | TRBJ2-1 | TRBV2 | CASSDGQYNEQFF | TGTGCCAGCAGTGACGGCCAGTACAATGAGCAGTTCTTC
. | TRBJ2-3 | TRBV7-2 | CASSLQGPLTDTQYF | TGTGCCAGCAGCCTTCAGGGGCCCCTCACAGATACGCAGTATTTT
. | TRBJ2-2 | TRBV14 | CASSQMRHTGELFF | TGTGCCAGCAGCCAGATGAGGCACACCGGGGAGCTGTTTTTT
. | TRBJ2-1 | TRBV29-1 | CSVVTYNEQFF | TGCAGCGTTGTTACTTACAATGAGCAGTTCTTC
. | TRBJ2-2 | TRBV6-5 | CASSYLGPDGELFF | TGTGCCAGCAGTTACCTCGGGCCCGACGGGGAGCTGTTTTTT